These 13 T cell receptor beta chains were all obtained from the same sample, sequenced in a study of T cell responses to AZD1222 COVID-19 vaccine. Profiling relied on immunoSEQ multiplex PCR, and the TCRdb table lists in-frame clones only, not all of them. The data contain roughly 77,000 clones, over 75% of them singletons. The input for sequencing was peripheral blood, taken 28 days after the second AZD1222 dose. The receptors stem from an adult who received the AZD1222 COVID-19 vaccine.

CDR3 coding DNA: TGTGCCAGCAGTTACGCGGGACAGGCGATCTCTGGGGCCAACGTCCTGACTTTC. Its protein product is CASSYAGQAISGANVLTF. V and J are TRBV6-2 or TRBV6-3 and TRBJ2-6, with TRBD1 identical over 8 bases. V lost 2 bases, J lost 0 bases, and 6 bases stayed unmatched. This CDR3 has 18 amino acids. Germline V gene lookup returns CDR1 MNHEY and CDR2 SVGEGT.

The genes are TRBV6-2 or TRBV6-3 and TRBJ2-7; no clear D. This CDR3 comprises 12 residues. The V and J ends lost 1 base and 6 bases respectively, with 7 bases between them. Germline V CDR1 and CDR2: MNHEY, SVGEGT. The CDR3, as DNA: TGTGCCAGCAGTTACTTGGCTGTCGAGCAGTACTTC. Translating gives CASSYLAVEQYF.

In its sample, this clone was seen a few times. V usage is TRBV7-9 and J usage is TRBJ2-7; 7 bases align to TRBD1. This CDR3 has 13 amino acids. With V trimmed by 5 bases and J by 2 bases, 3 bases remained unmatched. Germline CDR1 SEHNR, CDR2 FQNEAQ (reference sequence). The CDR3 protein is CASSGTDTYEQYF. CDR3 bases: TGTGCCAGCAGCGGGACAGATACCTACGAGCAGTACTTC.

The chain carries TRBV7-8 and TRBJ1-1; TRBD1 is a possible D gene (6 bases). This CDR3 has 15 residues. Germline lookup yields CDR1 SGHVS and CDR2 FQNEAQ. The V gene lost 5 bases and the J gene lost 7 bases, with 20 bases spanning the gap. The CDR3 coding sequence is TGTGCCAGCAGCCCAGGGGACTGGGGGCAGAGTGAAGCTTTCTTT. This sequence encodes CASSPGDWGQSEAFF.

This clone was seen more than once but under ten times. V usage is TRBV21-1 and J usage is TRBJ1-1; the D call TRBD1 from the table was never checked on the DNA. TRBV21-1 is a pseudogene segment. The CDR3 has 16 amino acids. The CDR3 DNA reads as TGTGCCAGCAGCAAACCTACACAGGGGCATAACACTGAAGCTTTCTTT. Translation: CASSKPTQGHNTEAFF.

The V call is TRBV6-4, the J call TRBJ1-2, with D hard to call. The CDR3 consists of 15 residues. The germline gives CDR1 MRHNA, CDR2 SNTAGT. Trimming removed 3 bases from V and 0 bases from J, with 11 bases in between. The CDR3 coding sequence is TGTGCCAGCAGTGAAGGTCCGAGACCTAACTATGGCTACACCTTC. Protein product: CASSEGPRPNYGYTF.

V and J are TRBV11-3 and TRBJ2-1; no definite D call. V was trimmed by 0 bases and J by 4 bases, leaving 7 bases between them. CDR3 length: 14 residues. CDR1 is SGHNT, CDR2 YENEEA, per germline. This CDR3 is CASSLDQGYNEQFF. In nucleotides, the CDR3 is TGTGCCAGCAGCTTAGATCAAGGGTACAATGAGCAGTTCTTC.

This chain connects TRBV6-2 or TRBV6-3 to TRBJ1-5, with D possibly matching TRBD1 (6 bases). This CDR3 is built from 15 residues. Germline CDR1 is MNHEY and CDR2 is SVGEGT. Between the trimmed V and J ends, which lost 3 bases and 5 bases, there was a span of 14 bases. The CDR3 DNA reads TGTGCCAGCAGTTATGGCACAGGGCGCGATCAGCCCCAGCATTTT. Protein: CASSYGTGRDQPQHF.

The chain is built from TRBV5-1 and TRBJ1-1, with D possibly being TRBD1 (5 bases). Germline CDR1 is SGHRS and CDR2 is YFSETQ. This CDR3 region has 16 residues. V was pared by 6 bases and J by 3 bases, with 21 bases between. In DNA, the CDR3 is TGCGCCAGCAAGTTCTCAGGGCCGGAACCCTACACTGAAGCTTTCTTT. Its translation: CASKFSGPEPYTEAFF.

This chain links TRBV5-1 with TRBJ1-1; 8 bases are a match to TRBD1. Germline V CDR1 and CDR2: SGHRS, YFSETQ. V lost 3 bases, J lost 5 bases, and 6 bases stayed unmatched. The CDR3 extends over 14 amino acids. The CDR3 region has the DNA TGCGCCAGCAGCTCACCTACAGGGGGGACTGAAGCTTTCTTT. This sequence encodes CASSSPTGGTEAFF.

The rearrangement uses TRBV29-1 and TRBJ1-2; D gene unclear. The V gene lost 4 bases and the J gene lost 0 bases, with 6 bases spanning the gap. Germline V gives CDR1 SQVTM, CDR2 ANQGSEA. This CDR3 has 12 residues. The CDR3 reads CSVVKANYGYTF. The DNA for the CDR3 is TGCAGCGTTGTGAAAGCTAACTATGGCTACACCTTC.

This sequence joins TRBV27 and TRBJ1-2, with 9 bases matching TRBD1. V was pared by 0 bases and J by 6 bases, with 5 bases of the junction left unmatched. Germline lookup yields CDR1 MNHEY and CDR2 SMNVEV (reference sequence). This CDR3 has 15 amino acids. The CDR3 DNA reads TGTGCCAGCAGTTTATCTGGGACAGGGAGTAATGGCTACACCTTC. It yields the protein CASSLSGTGSNGYTF.

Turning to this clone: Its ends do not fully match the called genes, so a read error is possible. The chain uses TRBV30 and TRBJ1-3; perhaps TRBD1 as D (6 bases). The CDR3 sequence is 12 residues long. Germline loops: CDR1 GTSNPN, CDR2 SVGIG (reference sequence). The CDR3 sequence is CAFRLTGNTVYF. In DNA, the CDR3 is TGTGCCTTCCGCTTGACAGGAAACACCGTATATTTT. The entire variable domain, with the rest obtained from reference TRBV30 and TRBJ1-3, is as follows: SQTIHQWPATLVQPVGSPLSLECTVEGTSNPNLYWYRQAAGRGLQLLFYSVGIGQISSEVPQNLSASRPQDRQFILSSKKLLLSDSGFYLCAFRLTGNTVYFGEGSWLTVV.